These 13 T cell receptor beta chains were sequenced from one sample in a study of T cells after yellow fever vaccination (dated by TCRdb to between 2018 and 2020). Library creation used 5' RACE. The reads were generated on an Illumina HiSeq 2500. The public reads were run again by TCRdb, first through fastp at Q25 and then through MiXCR, and only productive beta chains were kept. CDR3 protein sequences are deduplicated, and each keeps its most common genes and DNA. The sample table contains around 180,000 distinct CDR3 sequences; only one count was recorded for 5.5% to 7.5% of them. 2.9% of the sample is taken by the ten largest. The treatment or condition label, as the study defines it: live attenuated yellow fever vaccine strain. Sample: CD4+ T cells sorted from PBMCs, taken on the day of the first yellow fever vaccination. The receptors were gathered from a man in his late teens or twenties who received the YFV17D yellow fever vaccine.

This chain links TRBV6-2 or TRBV6-3 with TRBJ2-5; weak D call: TRBD2 (6 bases). Per germline, CDR1 MNHEY and CDR2 SVGEGT. The CDR3 loop spans 16 amino acids. V lost 2 bases, J lost 5 bases, and 18 bases lay in between. The CDR3 DNA reads TGTGCCAGCAGTTACCTCCCATCGGAGGGGCGTGAGACCCAGTACTTC. Amino acid sequence: CASSYLPSEGRETQYF.

This clonotype occurred many times. The gene calls are TRBV12-3 or TRBV12-4 and TRBJ2-1, with D unclear. CDR3 length: 11 residues. Trimming pared 3 bases from V and 10 bases from J, leaving 7 bases between. The chain's CDR3 is CASSFHGEQFF. CDR3 in DNA: TGTGCCAGCAGTTTTCATGGCGAGCAGTTCTTC.

This clonotype has a handful of counts. The genes are TRBV11-2 and TRBJ2-6; 12 bases fit TRBD2. Germline V CDR1 and CDR2: SGHAT, FQNNGV. The CDR3 runs 19 residues. Trimming removed 4 bases from V and 4 bases from J; junction bases left unmatched: 11. CDR3 loop: CASSSIGLAGGRGANVLTF. The CDR3 region has the DNA TGTGCCAGCAGCTCTATCGGGCTAGCGGGGGGGCGAGGGGCCAACGTCCTGACTTTC.

This clonotype showed up just a few times. The genes are TRBV7-2 and TRBJ2-1; no definite D call. V was cut by 2 bases and J by 10 bases, with 12 bases left in between. This CDR3 spans 13 amino acids. CDR1 is SGHTA and CDR2 is FQGNSA in the germline V gene. CDR3 amino acids: CASSLTLLDEQFF. The CDR3 nucleotides read TGTGCCAGCAGCTTAACCCTCTTGGACGAGCAGTTCTTC.

The CDR3 protein is CASSWTWGTGDQPQHF. The CDR3 DNA reads as TGTGCCAGCAGCTGGACTTGGGGGACAGGGGATCAGCCCCAGCATTTT. The chain is built from TRBV5-8 and TRBJ1-5, with 10 bases aligning to TRBD1. Losses at the gene ends were 3 bases for V and 5 bases for J; bases not matched to a gene: 8. The CDR3 spans 16 residues. Germline CDR1 is SGHTS and CDR2 is YDEGEE.

The chain uses TRBV20-1 and TRBJ2-5; TRBD1 agrees at 8 bases. Germline loops: CDR1 DFQATT, CDR2 SNEGSKA (reference sequence). The V segment lost 3 bases and the J segment 3 bases; nucleotides outside the gene matches: 3. CDR3 length: 13 amino acids. The CDR3 spells CSASRTGKETQYF. The DNA of the CDR3 is TGCAGTGCTAGTAGGACAGGGAAAGAGACCCAGTACTTC.

This clonotype came up many times. J is TRBJ1-1 and V is TRBV7-6; D remains unclear. The CDR3 covers 12 residues. V was cut by 5 bases and J by 0 bases, with 4 bases left in between. Germline CDR1 reads SGHVS; CDR2 reads FNYEAQ. The CDR3 DNA is TGTGCCAGCAGCGTCTTGAACACTGAAGCTTTCTTT. Amino acid sequence: CASSVLNTEAFF. Using reference TRBV7-6 and TRBJ1-1 for the parts outside the CDR3, the full variable domain is GAGVSQSPRYKVTKRGQDVALRCDPISGHVSLYWYRQALGQGPEFLTYFNYEAQQDKSGLPNDRFSAERPEGSISTLTIQRTEQRDSAMYRCASSVLNTEAFFGQGTRLTVV.

V gene TRBV19 combines with J gene TRBJ1-1, with D uncertain. Per germline, CDR1 LNHDA and CDR2 SQIVND (reference sequence). Deletions cut 8 bases from V and 1 base from J, with 11 bases between. The CDR3 is 13 residues long. The CDR3 loop reads CASRLPPNTEAFF. The CDR3 nucleotides are TGTGCCAGTCGGTTGCCACCGAACACTGAAGCTTTCTTT. The variable domain in full, completed from reference TRBV19 and TRBJ1-1, reads DGGITQSPKYLFRKEGQNVTLSCEQNLNHDAMYWYRQDPGQGLRLIYYSQIVNDFQKGDIAEGYSVSREKKESFPLTVTSAQKNPTAFYLCASRLPPNTEAFFGQGTRLTVV.

There are a few counts of this clonotype. The J gene is TRBJ1-3, the V gene TRBV7-9; D gene ambiguous. Trimming removed 5 bases at V and 4 bases at J, with 12 bases between. This CDR3 region has 14 residues. In germline, CDR1 is SEHNR, CDR2 FQNEAQ (reference sequence). The CDR3 region is CASSGQRWGNTIYF. The CDR3 DNA follows: TGTGCCAGCAGCGGCCAGAGATGGGGAAACACCATATATTTT.

In this sample, this clonotype turned up many times. The chain employs TRBV20-1 and TRBJ2-5, with 7 nucleotides matching TRBD2. V dropped 2 bases and J dropped 0; count of bases not matched to a gene: 6. Germline V gene data show CDR1 as DFQATT and CDR2 as SNEGSKA (reference sequence). The CDR3 has 15 residues. The CDR3 loop is CSARKVGGYQETQYF. CDR3 DNA: TGCAGTGCTAGAAAGGTGGGGGGGTACCAAGAGACCCAGTACTTC.

This clonotype was counted a few times. The chain recombines TRBV20-1 with TRBJ1-3, with D unresolved. Germline CDR1 DFQATT, CDR2 SNEGSKA (reference sequence). V shed 4 bases and J shed 1 base, with 5 bases lying between them. The CDR3 spans 12 residues. CDR3 sequence reads: CSAKGSGNTIYF. For the CDR3, the DNA is TGCAGTGCTAAGGGTTCTGGAAACACCATATATTTT.

This clonotype was seen repeatedly, ten times or more. This rearrangement joins TRBV19 to TRBJ2-7, with D tentatively TRBD1 (6 bases). In germline, CDR1 is LNHDA, CDR2 SQIVND (reference sequence). This CDR3 region has 14 residues. V shed 3 bases and J shed 1 base, with 10 bases lying between them. In DNA, the CDR3 is TGTGCCAGTAGTATGGGGCAGGGGTCCTACGAGCAGTACTTC. It codes for CASSMGQGSYEQYF.

The sample holds many counts of this clonotype. The chain couples TRBV20-1 to TRBJ1-3; 8 positions match TRBD1. V was clipped by 6 bases and J by 0 bases; unmatched bases: 7. This CDR3 is built from 15 residues. CDR1 is DFQATT, CDR2 SNEGSKA, per germline (reference sequence). This CDR3 reads CSAYGTGNSGNTIYF. CDR3 nucleotides: TGCAGTGCATACGGGACAGGAAACTCTGGAAACACCATATATTTT.